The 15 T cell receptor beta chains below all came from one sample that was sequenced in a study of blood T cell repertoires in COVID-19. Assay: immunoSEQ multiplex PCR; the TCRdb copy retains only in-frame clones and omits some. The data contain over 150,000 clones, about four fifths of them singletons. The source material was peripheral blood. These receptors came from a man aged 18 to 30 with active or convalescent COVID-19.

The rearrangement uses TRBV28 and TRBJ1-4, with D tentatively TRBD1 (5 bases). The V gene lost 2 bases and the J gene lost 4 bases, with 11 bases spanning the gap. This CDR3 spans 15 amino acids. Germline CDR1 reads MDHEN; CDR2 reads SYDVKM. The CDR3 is CASSLMGGSNEKLFF. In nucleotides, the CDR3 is TGTGCCAGCAGTTTAATGGGGGGAAGTAATGAAAAACTGTTTTTT.

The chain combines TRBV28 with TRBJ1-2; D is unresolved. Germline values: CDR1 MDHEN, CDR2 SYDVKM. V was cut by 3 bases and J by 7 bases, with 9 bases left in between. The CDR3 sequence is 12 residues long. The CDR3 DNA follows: TGTGCCAGCAGTTTCGGGAGTGGTGGCTACACCTTC. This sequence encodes CASSFGSGGYTF.

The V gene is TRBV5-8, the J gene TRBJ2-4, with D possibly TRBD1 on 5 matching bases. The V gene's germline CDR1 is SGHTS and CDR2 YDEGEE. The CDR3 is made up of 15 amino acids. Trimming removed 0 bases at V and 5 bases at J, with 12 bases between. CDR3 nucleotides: TGTGCCAGCAGCTTGGCAGGGCGGCTCCAAAACATTCAGTACTTC. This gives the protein CASSLAGRLQNIQYF. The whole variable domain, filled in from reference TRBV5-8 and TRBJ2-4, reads EAGVTQSPTHLIKTRGQQATLRCSPISGHTSVYWYQQALGLGLQFLLWYDEGEERNRGNFPPRFSGRQFPNYSSELNVNALELEDSALYLCASSLAGRLQNIQYFGAGTRLSVL.

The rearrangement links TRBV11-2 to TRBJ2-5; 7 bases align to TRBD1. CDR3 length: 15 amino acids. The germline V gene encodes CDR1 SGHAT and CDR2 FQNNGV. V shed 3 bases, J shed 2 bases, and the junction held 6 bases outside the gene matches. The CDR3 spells CASSFDRVWQETQYF. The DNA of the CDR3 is TGTGCCAGCAGCTTCGACAGGGTGTGGCAAGAGACCCAGTACTTC. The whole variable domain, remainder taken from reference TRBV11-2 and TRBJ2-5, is EAGVAQSPRYKIIEKRQSVAFWCNPISGHATLYWYQQILGQGPKLLIQFQNNGVVDDSQLPKDRFSAERLKGVDSTLKIQPAKLEDSAVYLCASSFDRVWQETQYFGPGTRLLVL.

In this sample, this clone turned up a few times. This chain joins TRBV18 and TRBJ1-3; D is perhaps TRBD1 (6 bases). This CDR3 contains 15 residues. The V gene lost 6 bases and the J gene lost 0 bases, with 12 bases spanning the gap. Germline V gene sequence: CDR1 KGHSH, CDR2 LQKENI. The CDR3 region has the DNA TGTGCCAGCTCGGTACAGGGATCCTCTGGAAACACCATATATTTT. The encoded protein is CASSVQGSSGNTIYF.

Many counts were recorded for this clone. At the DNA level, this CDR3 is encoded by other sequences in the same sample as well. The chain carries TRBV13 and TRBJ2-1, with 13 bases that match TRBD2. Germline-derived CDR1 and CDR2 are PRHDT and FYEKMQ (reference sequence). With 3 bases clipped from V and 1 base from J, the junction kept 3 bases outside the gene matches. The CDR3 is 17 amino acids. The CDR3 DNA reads TGTGCCAGCAGCTTGACTAGCGGGAGGCCGTCCTACAATGAGCAGTTCTTC. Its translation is CASSLTSGRPSYNEQFF.

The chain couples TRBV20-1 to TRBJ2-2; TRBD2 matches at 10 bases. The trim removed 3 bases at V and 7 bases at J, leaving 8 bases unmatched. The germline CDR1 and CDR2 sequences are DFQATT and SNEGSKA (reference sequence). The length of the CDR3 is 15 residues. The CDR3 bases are TGCAGTGCTAGTCTAGCGGGGGTGGAGAGCGGGGAGCTGTTTTTT. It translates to CSASLAGVESGELFF.

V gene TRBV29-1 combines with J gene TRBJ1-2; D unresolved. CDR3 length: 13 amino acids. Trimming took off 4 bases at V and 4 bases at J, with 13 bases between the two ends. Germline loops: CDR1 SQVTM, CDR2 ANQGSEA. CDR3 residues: CSVVSQAPYGYTF. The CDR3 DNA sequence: TGCAGCGTTGTCTCCCAGGCCCCCTATGGCTACACCTTC.

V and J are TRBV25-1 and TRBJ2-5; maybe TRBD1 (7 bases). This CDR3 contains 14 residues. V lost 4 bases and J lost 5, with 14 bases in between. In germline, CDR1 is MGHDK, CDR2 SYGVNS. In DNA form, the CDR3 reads TGTGCCAGCAGTGGCCCAGGGGGGTGGGAGACCCAGTACTTC. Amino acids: CASSGPGGWETQYF.

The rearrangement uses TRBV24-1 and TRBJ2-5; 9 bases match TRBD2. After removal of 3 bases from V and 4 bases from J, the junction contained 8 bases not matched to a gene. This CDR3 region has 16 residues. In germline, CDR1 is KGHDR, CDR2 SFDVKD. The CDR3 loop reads CATSDGVAGVRETQYF. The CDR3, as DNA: TGTGCCACCAGTGATGGGGTAGCGGGAGTGCGAGAGACCCAGTACTTC.

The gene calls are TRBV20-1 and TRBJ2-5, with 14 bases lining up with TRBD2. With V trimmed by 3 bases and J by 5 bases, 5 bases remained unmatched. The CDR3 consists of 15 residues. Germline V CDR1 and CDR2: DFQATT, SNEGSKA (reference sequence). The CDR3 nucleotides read TGCAGTGCTAGTACGGGACTAGCGGGAGTGGAGACCCAGTACTTC. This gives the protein CSASTGLAGVETQYF.

The CDR3 here is CASSPGGGSPLHF. CDR3 in DNA: TGTGCCAGCTCACCGGGGGGTGGGTCACCCCTCCACTTT. The chain links TRBV18 to TRBJ1-6; maybe TRBD1 (5 bases). The V end lost 3 bases, the J end lost 10 bases, and 10 bases lay between the germline ends. The length of the CDR3 is 13 residues. CDR1 is KGHSH and CDR2 is LQKENI in the germline V gene.

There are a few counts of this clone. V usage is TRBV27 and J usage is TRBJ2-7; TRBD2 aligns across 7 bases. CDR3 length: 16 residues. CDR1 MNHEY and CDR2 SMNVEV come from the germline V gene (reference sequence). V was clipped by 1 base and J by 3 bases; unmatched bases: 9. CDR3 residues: CASSLLASGLNYEQYF. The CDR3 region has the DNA TGTGCCAGCAGTTTATTGGCTAGCGGCCTAAACTACGAGCAGTACTTC.

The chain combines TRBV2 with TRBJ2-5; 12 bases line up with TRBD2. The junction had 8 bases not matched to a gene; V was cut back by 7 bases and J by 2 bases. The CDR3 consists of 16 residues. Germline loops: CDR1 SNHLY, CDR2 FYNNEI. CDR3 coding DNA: TGTGCCAGCACCCGGACTAGCGGGGCCCCACAAGAGACCCAGTACTTC. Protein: CASTRTSGAPQETQYF.

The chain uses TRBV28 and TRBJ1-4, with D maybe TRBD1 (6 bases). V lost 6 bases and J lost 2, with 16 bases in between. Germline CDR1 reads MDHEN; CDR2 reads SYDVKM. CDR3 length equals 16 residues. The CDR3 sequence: CASREGGLRTNEKLFF. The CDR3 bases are TGTGCCAGCAGGGAGGGGGGGCTTAGGACTAATGAAAAACTGTTTTTT.